These 8 T cell receptor beta chains came from one sample sequenced in a study of CD8 T cells in ankylosing spondylitis. General study results and limits: A motif of 7 or 8 highly homologous TCR beta variants was seen as apparently characteristic of ankylosing spondylitis blood.

TCRdb re-called the 5' RACE reads through MiXCR, storing one row per CDR3 protein. The sample has about 500,000 distinct CDR3 sequences; approximately 5% are singletons. Their cognate antigens are unknown. The sequenced sample was blood, either unsorted or a sorted T cell fraction (not recorded which). These receptors were obtained from a male donor with ankylosing spondylitis.

Many counts were recorded for this clonotype. V is TRBV20-1 and J is TRBJ2-7; 9 bases agree with TRBD1. Looked up from germline, CDR1 is DFQATT and CDR2 is SNEGSKA (reference sequence). CDR3 length: 14 residues. Unmatched junction bases numbered 1, after V lost 1 base and J lost 0 bases. CDR3 loop: CSARGDRDSYEQYF. In DNA form, the CDR3 reads TGCAGTGCTAGAGGGGACAGGGACTCCTACGAGCAGTACTTC.

Regarding this clonotype: A much larger clone differs by one base, so this may be a read error. The chain has TRBV18 and TRBJ1-2; no definite D call. This CDR3 comprises 13 residues. In germline, CDR1 is KGHSH, CDR2 LQKENI. V was clipped by 2 bases and J by 6 bases, with 10 bases between them. This chain's CDR3 is CASSPAIGDGYTF. The CDR3, as DNA: TGTGCCAGCTCACCAGCGATAGGCGATGGCTACACCTTC. The whole variable domain, remainder taken from reference TRBV18 and TRBJ1-2, is NAGVMQNPRHLVRRRGQEARLRCSPMKGHSHVYWYRQLPEEGLKFMVYLQKENIIDESGMPKERFSAEFPKEGPSILRIQQVVRGDSAAYFCASSPAIGDGYTFGSGTRLTVV.

At least ten counts were recorded for this clonotype. V usage is TRBV28 and J usage is TRBJ1-5; 8 nucleotides align to TRBD1. CDR3 length: 15 amino acids. In germline, CDR1 is MDHEN, CDR2 SYDVKM. V was pared by 5 bases and J by 2 bases, with 5 bases of the junction left unmatched. The CDR3 nucleotides are TGTGCCAGCAGTGCTAAGGGACAGGGCAATCAGCCCCAGCATTTT. Protein: CASSAKGQGNQPQHF.

This clonotype was seen ten or more times. One junction end disagrees with the germline gene, perhaps due to a read error. The CDR3 bases are TGTGCTAGCAGCCCGACGGACAGGGGAAGAGAGACCCAGTACTTC. Translated: CASSPTDRGRETQYF. The V gene is TRBV7-7, the J gene TRBJ2-5, with 9 nucleotides matching TRBD1. Germline assignment: CDR1 SSHAT and CDR2 FNYEAQ (reference sequence). This CDR3 contains 15 residues.

This clonotype was detected ten times or more. J is TRBJ2-1 and V is TRBV28; no firm D call. Between the trimmed V and J ends, which lost 3 bases and 9 bases, there was a span of 18 bases. The CDR3 is made up of 15 amino acids. CDR1 MDHEN and CDR2 SYDVKM come from the germline V gene. The CDR3 sequence: CASSFFRTILGEQFF. The CDR3 DNA reads TGTGCCAGCAGTTTCTTTCGGACCATCCTCGGTGAGCAGTTCTTC.

This clonotype has a count of ten or more. The rearrangement links TRBV5-1 to TRBJ2-7; D is ambiguous. Deletions cut 1 base from V and 3 bases from J, with 14 bases between. CDR3 size: 15 residues. Germline values: CDR1 SGHRS, CDR2 YFSETQ. The CDR3 coding sequence is TGCGCCAGCAGCTTGTCTCACCTCATCGACTACGAGCAGTACTTC. Translated, it gives CASSLSHLIDYEQYF.

This clonotype was detected many times. The chain employs TRBV9 and TRBJ2-7; D not certain. The CDR3 covers 14 residues. From germline, CDR1 is SGDLS and CDR2 YYNGEE. Trimming left V 0 bases short and J 4 bases short, with 11 bases between. CDR3 nucleotide sequence: TGTGCCAGCAGCGTAGCCCCCTTTGATTACGAGCAGTACTTC. As protein: CASSVAPFDYEQYF.

This clonotype was observed at least ten times. V usage is TRBV15 and J usage is TRBJ2-1; 10 bases agree with TRBD2. This CDR3 spans 17 amino acids. V shed 0 bases and J 5 bases; nucleotides not matched to a gene: 7. Germline-derived CDR1 and CDR2 are LNHNV and YYDKDF (reference sequence). The CDR3 coding sequence is TGTGCCACCAGCAGAGATTATGGGACTAGCGATAACAATGAGCAGTTCTTC. Residues: CATSRDYGTSDNNEQFF.